There are many counts of the clone carrying this T cell receptor (beta chain). Its antigen remains unidentified. Those patients picked for sequencing had displayed CD8+CD57+ cell expansion on flow cytometry. This entry is derived from a study of CD8+CD57+ T cells in acquired aplastic anemia. Across the study: The mean DNA yield obtained from sorted CD4+ and CD8+ cells came to 3.2 ug. Findings and caveats of the study: Patients were compared with controls for CD8+ Simpson's diversity, and no significant difference emerged. There were some 27 CD8+ CDR3 sequences that occurred in both patients and controls.

The V gene end was trimmed by 3 bases and the J gene end by 5 bases; junction bases not matched to a gene: 9. Per germline, CDR1 SGHNT and CDR2 YYREEE (reference sequence). The CDR3 sequence is 17 residues long. The template for TCR beta VDJ and CDR3 sequence profiling was genomic DNA. TCRdb ran MiXCR on the reads and lists one entry per CDR3 protein. Here the sample spans approximately 150,000 distinct CDR3 sequences, around 43% being singletons. V is TRBV5-4 and J is TRBJ1-6; 9 bases line up with TRBD1. This sequence was found in a human donor with aplastic anemia. Sequenced: sorted CD4+, CD8+, or CD8+CD57+ T cells (not recorded which) from PBMCs. CDR3 nucleotide sequence: TGTGCCAGCAGCTACTCAACAGGGGGCTGGAATAATTCACCCCTCCACTTT. It translates to CASSYSTGGWNNSPLHF.